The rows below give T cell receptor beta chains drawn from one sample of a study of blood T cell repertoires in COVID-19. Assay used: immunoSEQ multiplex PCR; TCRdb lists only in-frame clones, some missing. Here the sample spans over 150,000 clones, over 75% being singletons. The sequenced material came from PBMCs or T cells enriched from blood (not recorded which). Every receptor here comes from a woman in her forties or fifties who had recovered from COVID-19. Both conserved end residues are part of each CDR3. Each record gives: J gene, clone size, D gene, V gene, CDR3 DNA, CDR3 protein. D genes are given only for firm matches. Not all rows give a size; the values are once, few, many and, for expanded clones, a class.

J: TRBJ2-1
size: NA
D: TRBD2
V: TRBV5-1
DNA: TGCGCCAGCCGGACCTGGACTAGCGGGTTCAATGAGCAGTTCTTC
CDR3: CASRTWTSGFNEQFF

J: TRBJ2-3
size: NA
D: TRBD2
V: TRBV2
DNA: TGTGCCAGCAGTGATGCGGGAGCGGGCACAGATACGCAGTATTTT
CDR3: CASSDAGAGTDTQYF

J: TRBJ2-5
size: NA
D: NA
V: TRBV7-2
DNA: TGTGCCAGCAGCTTAGGGTCGCGGCAGGGAGGCGAGACCCAGTACTTC
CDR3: CASSLGSRQGGETQYF

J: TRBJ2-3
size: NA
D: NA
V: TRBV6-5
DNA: TGTGCCAGCAGTCCGAACAGGGTAGATACGCAGTATTTT
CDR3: CASSPNRVDTQYF

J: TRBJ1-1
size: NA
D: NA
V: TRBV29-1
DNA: TGCAGCGTTGGATCAGGGATAAGGACTGAAGCTTTCTTT
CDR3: CSVGSGIRTEAFF

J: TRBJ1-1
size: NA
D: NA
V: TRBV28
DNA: TGTGCCAGCACCCCCATTACTAACACTGAAGCTTTCTTT
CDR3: CASTPITNTEAFF

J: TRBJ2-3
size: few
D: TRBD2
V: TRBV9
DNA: TGTGCCAGCAGCGCCCTAGCGGTCGTCACAGATACGCAGTATTTT
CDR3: CASSALAVVTDTQYF

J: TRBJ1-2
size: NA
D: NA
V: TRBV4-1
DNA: TGCGCCAGCAGCCAACTGTCGGGATCTGGCTACACCTTC
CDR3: CASSQLSGSGYTF

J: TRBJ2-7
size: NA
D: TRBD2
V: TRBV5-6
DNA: TGTGCCAGCAGCCCTGGGGGGGGGTTCTACGAGCAGTACTTC
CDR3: CASSPGGGFYEQYF

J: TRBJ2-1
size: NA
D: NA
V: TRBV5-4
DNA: TGTGCCAGCAGCTTGGACTGGGCCCGCAATGAGCAGTTCTTC
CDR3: CASSLDWARNEQFF

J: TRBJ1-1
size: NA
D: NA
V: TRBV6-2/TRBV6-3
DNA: TGTGCCAGCAGTTACTCGAGGCCAGGGAATCGTGTCACTGAAGCTTTCTTT
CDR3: CASSYSRPGNRVTEAFF

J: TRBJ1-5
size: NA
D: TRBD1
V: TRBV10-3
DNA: TGTGCCATCGGACAGGGGGTCGGGCAGCCCCAGCATTTT
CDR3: CAIGQGVGQPQHF

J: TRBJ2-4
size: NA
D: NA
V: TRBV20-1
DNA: TGCAGTGCTAGTCTACAGGGATTAGCCAAAAACATTCAGTACTTC
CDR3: CSASLQGLAKNIQYF